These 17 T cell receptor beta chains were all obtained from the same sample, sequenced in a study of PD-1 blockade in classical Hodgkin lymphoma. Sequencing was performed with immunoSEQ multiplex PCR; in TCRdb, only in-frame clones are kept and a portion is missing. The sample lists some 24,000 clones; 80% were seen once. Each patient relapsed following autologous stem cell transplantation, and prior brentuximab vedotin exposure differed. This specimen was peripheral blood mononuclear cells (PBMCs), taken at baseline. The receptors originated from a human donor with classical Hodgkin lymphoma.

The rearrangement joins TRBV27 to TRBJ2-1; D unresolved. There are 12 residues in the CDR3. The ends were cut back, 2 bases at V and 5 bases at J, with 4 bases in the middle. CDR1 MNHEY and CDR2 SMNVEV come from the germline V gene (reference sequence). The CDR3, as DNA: TGTGCCAGCAGTTTAGATAACAATGAGCAGTTCTTC. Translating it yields CASSLDNNEQFF.

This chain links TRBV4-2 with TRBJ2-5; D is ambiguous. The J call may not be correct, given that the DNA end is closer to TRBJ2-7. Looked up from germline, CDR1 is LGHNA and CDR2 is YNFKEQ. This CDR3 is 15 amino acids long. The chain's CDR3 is CASRDQETASYEQYF. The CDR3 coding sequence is TGTGCCAGCAGAGACCAAGAAACAGCCTCCTACGAGCAGTACTTC.

This CDR3 is CASSLRRSNYGYTF. The CDR3 nucleotides are TGTGCCAGCAGCTTACGGAGGTCTAACTATGGCTACACCTTC. The chain has TRBV7-2 and TRBJ1-2; D gene uncertain. This CDR3 has 14 amino acids. Germline V gene data show CDR1 as SGHTA and CDR2 as FQGNSA. With 2 bases removed from V and 0 bases from J, the gap between germline ends came to 7 bases.

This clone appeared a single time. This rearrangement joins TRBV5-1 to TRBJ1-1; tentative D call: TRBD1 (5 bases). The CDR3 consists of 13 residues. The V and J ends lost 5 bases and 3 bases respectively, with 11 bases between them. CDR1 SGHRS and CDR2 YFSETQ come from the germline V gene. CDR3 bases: TGCGCCAGCAGTTCTTTAGGGGACACTGAAGCTTTCTTT. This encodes CASSSLGDTEAFF.

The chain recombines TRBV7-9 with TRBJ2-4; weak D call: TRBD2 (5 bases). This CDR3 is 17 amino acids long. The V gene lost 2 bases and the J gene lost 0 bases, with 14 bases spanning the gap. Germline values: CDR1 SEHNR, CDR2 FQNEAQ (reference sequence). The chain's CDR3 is CASSLRSTGLAKNIQYF. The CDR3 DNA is TGTGCCAGCAGCTTACGGTCGACGGGGTTAGCCAAAAACATTCAGTACTTC.

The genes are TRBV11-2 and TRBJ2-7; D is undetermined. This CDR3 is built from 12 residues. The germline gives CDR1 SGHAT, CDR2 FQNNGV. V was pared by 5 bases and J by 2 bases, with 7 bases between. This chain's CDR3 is CASSRSTYEQYF. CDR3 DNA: TGTGCCAGCAGCCGATCCACCTACGAGCAGTACTTC.

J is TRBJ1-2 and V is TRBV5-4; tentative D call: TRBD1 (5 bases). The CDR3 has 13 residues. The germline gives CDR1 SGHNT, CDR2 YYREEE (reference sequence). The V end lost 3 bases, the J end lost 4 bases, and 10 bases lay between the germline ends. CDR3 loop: CASSSGLSYGYTF. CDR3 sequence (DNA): TGTGCCAGCAGCTCAGGGCTAAGCTATGGCTACACCTTC.

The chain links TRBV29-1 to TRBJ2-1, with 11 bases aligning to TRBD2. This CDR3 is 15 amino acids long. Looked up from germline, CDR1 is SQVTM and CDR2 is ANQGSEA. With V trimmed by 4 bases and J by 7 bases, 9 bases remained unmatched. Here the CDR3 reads CSVGLAGPGGNEQFF. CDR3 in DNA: TGCAGCGTTGGACTAGCGGGGCCCGGGGGGAATGAGCAGTTCTTC.

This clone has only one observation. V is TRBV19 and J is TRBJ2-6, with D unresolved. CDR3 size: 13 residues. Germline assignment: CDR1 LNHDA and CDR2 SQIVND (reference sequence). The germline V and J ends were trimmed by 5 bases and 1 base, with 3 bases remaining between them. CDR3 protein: CASSQSGANVLTF. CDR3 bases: TGTGCCAGTAGTCAGTCTGGGGCCAACGTCCTGACTTTC. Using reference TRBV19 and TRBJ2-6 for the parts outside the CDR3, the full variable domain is DGGITQSPKYLFRKEGQNVTLSCEQNLNHDAMYWYRQDPGQGLRLIYYSQIVNDFQKGDIAEGYSVSREKKESFPLTVTSAQKNPTAFYLCASSQSGANVLTFGAGSRLTVL.

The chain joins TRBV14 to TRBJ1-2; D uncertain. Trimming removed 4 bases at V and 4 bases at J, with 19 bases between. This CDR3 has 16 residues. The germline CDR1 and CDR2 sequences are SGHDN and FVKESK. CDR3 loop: CASSPTASGKIYGYTF. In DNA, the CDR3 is TGTGCCAGCAGCCCCACCGCGTCAGGCAAGATCTATGGCTACACCTTC. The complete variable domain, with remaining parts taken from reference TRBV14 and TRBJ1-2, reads EAGVTQFPSHSVIEKGQTVTLRCDPISGHDNLYWYRRVMGKEIKFLLHFVKESKQDESGMPNNRFLAERTGGTYSTLKVQPAELEDSGVYFCASSPTASGKIYGYTFGSGTRLTVV.

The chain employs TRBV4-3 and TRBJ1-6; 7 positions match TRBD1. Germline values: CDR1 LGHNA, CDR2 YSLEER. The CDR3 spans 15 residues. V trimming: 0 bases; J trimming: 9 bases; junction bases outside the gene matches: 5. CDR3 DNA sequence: TGCGCCAGCAGCCAAGATTGGGCAGGGGGTTCACCCCTCCACTTT. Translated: CASSQDWAGGSPLHF.

The CDR3 spells CASRIDRANYGYTF. In DNA form, the CDR3 reads TGTGCCAGTAGGATCGACAGAGCTAACTATGGCTACACCTTC. The chain employs TRBV19 and TRBJ1-2; D may be TRBD1 (5 bases). The CDR3 loop spans 14 amino acids. Looked up from germline, CDR1 is LNHDA and CDR2 is SQIVND (reference sequence). V was pared by 6 bases and J by 0 bases, with 11 bases between.

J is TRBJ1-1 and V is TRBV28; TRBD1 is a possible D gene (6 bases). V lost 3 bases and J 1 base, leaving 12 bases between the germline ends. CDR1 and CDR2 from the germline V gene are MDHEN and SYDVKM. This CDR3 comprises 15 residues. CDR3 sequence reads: CASSLGAPRNTEAFF. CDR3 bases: TGTGCCAGCAGTTTGGGGGCTCCAAGGAACACTGAAGCTTTCTTT.

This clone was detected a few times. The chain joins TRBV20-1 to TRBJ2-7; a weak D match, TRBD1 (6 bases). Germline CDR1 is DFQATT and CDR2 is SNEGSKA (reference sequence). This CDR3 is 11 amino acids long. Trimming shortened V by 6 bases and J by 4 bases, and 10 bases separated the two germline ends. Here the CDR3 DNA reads TGCAGTGCGGCACAGGGTTACGAGCAGTACTTC. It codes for CSAAQGYEQYF.

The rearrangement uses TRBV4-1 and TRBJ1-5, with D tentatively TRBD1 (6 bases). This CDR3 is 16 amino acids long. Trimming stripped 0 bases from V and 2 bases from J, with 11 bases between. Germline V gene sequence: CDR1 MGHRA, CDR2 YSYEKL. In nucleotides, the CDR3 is TGCGCCAGCAGCCAAGATCGGGGGGCCGGCAATCAGCCCCAGCATTTT. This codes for CASSQDRGAGNQPQHF.

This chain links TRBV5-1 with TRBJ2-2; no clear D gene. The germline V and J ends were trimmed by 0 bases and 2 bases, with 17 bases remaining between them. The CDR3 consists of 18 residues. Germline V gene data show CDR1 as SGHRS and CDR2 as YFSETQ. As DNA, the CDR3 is TGCGCCAGCAGCTTGGCCGCCCGTTTATTACTAAACACCGGGGAGCTGTTTTTT. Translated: CASSLAARLLLNTGELFF.

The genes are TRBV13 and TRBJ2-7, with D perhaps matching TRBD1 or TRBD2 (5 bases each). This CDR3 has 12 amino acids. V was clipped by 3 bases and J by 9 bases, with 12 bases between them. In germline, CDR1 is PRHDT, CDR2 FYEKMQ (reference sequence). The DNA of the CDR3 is TGTGCCAGCAGCTTCTTCGGGGACGGGCAGTACTTC. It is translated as CASSFFGDGQYF.